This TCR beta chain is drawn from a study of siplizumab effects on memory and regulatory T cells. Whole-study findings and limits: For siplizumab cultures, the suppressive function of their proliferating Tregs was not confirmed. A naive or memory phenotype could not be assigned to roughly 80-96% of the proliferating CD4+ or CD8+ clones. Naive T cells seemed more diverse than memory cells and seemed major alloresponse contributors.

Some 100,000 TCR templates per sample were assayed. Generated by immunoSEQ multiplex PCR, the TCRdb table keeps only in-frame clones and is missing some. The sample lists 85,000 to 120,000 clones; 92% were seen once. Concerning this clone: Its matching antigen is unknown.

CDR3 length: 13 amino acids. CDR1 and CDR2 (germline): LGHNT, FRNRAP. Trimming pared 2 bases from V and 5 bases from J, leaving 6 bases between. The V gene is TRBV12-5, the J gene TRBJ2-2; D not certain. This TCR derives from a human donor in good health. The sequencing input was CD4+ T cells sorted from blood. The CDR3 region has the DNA TGTGCTAGTGGTTTGAGTGGGACCGGGGAGCTGTTTTTT. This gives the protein CASGLSGTGELFF.